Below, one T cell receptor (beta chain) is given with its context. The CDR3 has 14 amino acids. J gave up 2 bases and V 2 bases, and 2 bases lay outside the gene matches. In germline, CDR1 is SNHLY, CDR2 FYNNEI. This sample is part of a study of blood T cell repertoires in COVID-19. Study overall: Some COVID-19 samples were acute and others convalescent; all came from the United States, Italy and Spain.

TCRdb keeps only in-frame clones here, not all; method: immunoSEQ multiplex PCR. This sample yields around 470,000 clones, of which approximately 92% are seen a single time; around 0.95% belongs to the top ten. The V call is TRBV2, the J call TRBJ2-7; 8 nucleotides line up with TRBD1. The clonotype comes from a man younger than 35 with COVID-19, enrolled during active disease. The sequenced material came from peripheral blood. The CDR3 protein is CASSENRGAYEQYF. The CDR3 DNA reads TGTGCCAGCAGTGAAAACAGGGGGGCCTACGAGCAGTACTTC.